This TCR beta chain was obtained from a study of CD8+CD57+ T cells in acquired aplastic anemia. Study details: There were roughly 9.8 million reads, on average, for CD4+ cells from healthy donors. The study, taken as a whole, reports: For CD8+ Simpson's diversity, patients and controls showed no significant difference. Common to patients and controls were twenty-nine CD8+ CDR3 sequences.

The CDR3 loop spans 13 amino acids. CDR1 LNHNV and CDR2 YYDKDF come from the germline V gene (reference sequence). With 5 bases removed from V and 1 base from J, the gap between germline ends came to 8 bases. Notes on this clonotype: What it binds is unknown.

Genomic DNA acted as the template from which TCR beta VDJ combination and CDR3 sequence profiling were carried out. TCRdb ran MiXCR on the reads and lists one entry per CDR3 protein. The table has 200,000 to 250,000 distinct CDR3 sequences, 34% seen once. Sample: sorted CD4+, CD8+, or CD8+CD57+ T cells (not recorded which) from PBMCs. V gene TRBV15 combines with J gene TRBJ1-1; D call uncertain. This TCR was sampled from a human donor in good health, serving as a control. The CDR3 bases are TGTGCCACCAGCCCACAGCAGAACACTGAAGCTTTCTTT. Amino acids: CATSPQQNTEAFF.